What follows are 10 T cell receptor beta chains derived from one specimen sequenced in a study of radiotherapy plus CTLA-4 blockade in lung cancer. The method was immunoSEQ multiplex PCR; TCRdb's version includes in-frame clones alone and lacks a portion of them. The table records roughly 50,000 clones, approximately 85% of them present only once. Sequenced material: peripheral blood, taken from a patient treated with radiotherapy plus ipilimumab. These receptors all come from a human donor with non-small cell lung cancer whose response to radiotherapy plus ipilimumab could not be evaluated.

This clone has just one count. The gene calls are TRBV4-3 and TRBJ2-2; D is undetermined. Between the trimmed V and J ends, which lost 4 bases and 1 base, there was a span of 13 bases. Germline values: CDR1 LGHNA, CDR2 YSLEER. This CDR3 has 16 residues. The CDR3 DNA is TGCGCCAGCAGCCCGCCAGGCCAGTTGAACACCGGGGAGCTGTTTTTT. Its translation is CASSPPGQLNTGELFF.

The CDR3 sequence is CASSPPATGGTEAFF. DNA of the CDR3: TGTGCCAGCAGCCCGCCCGCGACAGGGGGGACTGAAGCTTTCTTT. The rearrangement links TRBV11-2 to TRBJ1-1; TRBD1 matches at 9 bases. Trimming at V came to 5 bases and at J to 5 bases, leaving 9 bases not matched to a gene. Germline values: CDR1 SGHAT, CDR2 FQNNGV. The CDR3 has 15 residues.

The chain joins TRBV6-6 to TRBJ1-1; D is possibly TRBD1 (6 bases). This CDR3 region has 14 residues. The germline gives CDR1 MNHNY, CDR2 SVGAGI (reference sequence). V lost 4 bases, J lost 10 bases, and 19 bases lay in between. This CDR3 is CASSSSGAYLGAFF. For the CDR3, the DNA is TGTGCCAGCAGTTCCTCAGGGGCCTACTTGGGAGCTTTCTTT.

This clone has just one count. This chain joins TRBV7-6 and TRBJ2-7; D may be TRBD2 (5 bases). Germline V gene data show CDR1 as SGHVS and CDR2 as FNYEAQ. The V end was cut by 5 bases, the J end by 6 bases, with 17 bases between. This CDR3 spans 14 amino acids. CDR3: CASSPSEDRGEQYF. Written as DNA, the CDR3 is TGTGCCAGCAGCCCCTCCGAGGACCGGGGCGAGCAGTACTTC.

J is TRBJ2-7 and V is TRBV9; TRBD2 might be the D (7 bases). V lost 4 bases to trimming and J lost 5 bases, with 19 bases between them. The CDR3 extends over 15 amino acids. Germline CDR1 is SGDLS and CDR2 is YYNGEE. DNA for the CDR3: TGTGCCAGCAGCCCGACAGGAACTAGCGTAAACGAGCAGTACTTC. This codes for CASSPTGTSVNEQYF.

This clone turned up a few times. This chain links TRBV28 with TRBJ2-7, with D tentatively TRBD2 (5 bases). The CDR3 is 14 amino acids. Trimming left V 7 bases short and J 0 bases short, with 13 bases between. The germline V gene encodes CDR1 MDHEN and CDR2 SYDVKM. CDR3 in DNA: TGTGCCAGCACCACACACAGCGGCTCCTACGAGCAGTACTTC. Translated, it gives CASTTHSGSYEQYF.

This rearrangement joins TRBV5-5 to TRBJ1-2, with D uncertain. V lost 0 bases and J lost 4, with 10 bases in between. This CDR3 region has 14 residues. Germline CDR1 SGHKS, CDR2 YYEKEE (reference sequence). CDR3 DNA sequence: TGTGCCAGCAGCTTGGGGGTTGCGGGCTATGGCTACACCTTC. It is translated as CASSLGVAGYGYTF. The full variable domain, with the rest looked up from reference TRBV5-5 and TRBJ1-2, is DAGVTQSPTHLIKTRGQQVTLRCSPISGHKSVSWYQQVLGQGPQFIFQYYEKEERGRGNFPDRFSARQFPNYSSELNVNALLLGDSALYLCASSLGVAGYGYTFGSGTRLTVV.

This clone was recorded once. The rearrangement uses TRBV18 and TRBJ2-5, with 8 bases fitting TRBD1. The CDR3 is made up of 15 amino acids. From germline, CDR1 is KGHSH and CDR2 LQKENI. V was clipped by 3 bases and J by 5 bases; unmatched bases: 8. CDR3 sequence (DNA): TGTGCCAGCTCACCTCGAGGACAGGGTGGGGAGACCCAGTACTTC. Translating gives CASSPRGQGGETQYF. Filled out from reference TRBV18 and TRBJ2-5, the complete variable domain reads NAGVMQNPRHLVRRRGQEARLRCSPMKGHSHVYWYRQLPEEGLKFMVYLQKENIIDESGMPKERFSAEFPKEGPSILRIQQVVRGDSAAYFCASSPRGQGGETQYFGPGTRLLVL.

The chain carries TRBV27 and TRBJ2-1; the match to TRBD1 covers 9 bases. In germline, CDR1 is MNHEY, CDR2 SMNVEV (reference sequence). J gave up 4 bases and V 6 bases, and 10 bases lay outside the gene matches. The CDR3 consists of 16 residues. In DNA form, the CDR3 reads TGTGCCAGCAGCCTTCCGGGACAGGGAGCTTACAATGAGCAGTTCTTC. Protein: CASSLPGQGAYNEQFF.

The chain has TRBV5-5 and TRBJ1-5, with 10 bases lining up with TRBD1. This CDR3 contains 16 residues. Losses at the gene ends were 4 bases for V and 6 bases for J; bases not matched to a gene: 10. Germline V gives CDR1 SGHKS, CDR2 YYEKEE (reference sequence). In DNA, the CDR3 is TGTGCCAGCAGCCCGGTCGACAGGGGGCGAGGTCAGCCCCAGCATTTT. Translation gives CASSPVDRGRGQPQHF.